This T cell receptor (beta chain) is from a study of blood T cell repertoires in COVID-19. Whole-study context: Collection of acute and convalescent COVID-19 samples took place in the United States, Italy and Spain. T cells, B-cell-depleted T cells, or PBMCs supplied cDNA or gDNA.

V gave up 4 bases and J gave up 3 bases, with 19 bases separating them. This CDR3 comprises 16 residues. Germline CDR1 is MNHEY and CDR2 is SMNVEV (reference sequence). In the original analysis: The assay estimated nucleated cells by amplifying reference gene primers. Repertoires were generated with immunoSEQ multiplex PCR, while TCRdb's copy carries only in-frame clones and drops some. V, J and clone size reflect that table, while D and trimming were determined from the DNA. Here the sample spans 44,000 or so clones, roughly nine tenths being singletons. The source of this sequence is a human donor in a cohort sampled during active COVID-19. Specimen: peripheral blood. The chain links TRBV27 to TRBJ2-7; perhaps TRBD2 as D (6 bases). CDR3 sequence: CASSSFSGVLVYEQYF. The CDR3 coding sequence is TGTGCCAGCAGTTCTTTTTCGGGGGTATTGGTCTACGAGCAGTACTTC.